This T cell receptor (beta chain) was observed in a study of T cell responses to AZD1222 COVID-19 vaccine. Profiled with immunoSEQ multiplex PCR; TCRdb holds only in-frame clones, not every one. The sample consists of 95,000 to 150,000 clones, 89% of them appearing once. V shed 0 bases, J shed 1 base, and the junction held 8 bases outside the gene matches. Germline V CDR1 and CDR2: SEHNR, FQNEAQ (reference sequence). This CDR3 is 17 amino acids long. Study-level results: Donors were chiefly white British, with a greater number of females, and clonal diversity was perhaps underestimated. Just a handful of AZD1222 recipients tested seropositive at baseline.

In this sample, this clone turned up once. Its specificity is unknown. This chain joins TRBV7-9 and TRBJ1-1; 7 nucleotides agree with TRBD1. The TCR comes from an adult in good health. Sequencing used peripheral blood, obtained on day 0 of AZD1222 vaccination. CDR3: CASSLALGGAPNTEAFF. The CDR3 DNA reads TGTGCCAGCAGCTTAGCGCTAGGGGGCGCCCCGAACACTGAAGCTTTCTTT.